This T cell receptor (beta chain) came from a study of T cells after posttransplantation cyclophosphamide. Study-level findings and limits: After PTCy, TRB diversity resembled that of CNI/methotrexate controls.

Germline V lookup: CDR1 MNHEY, CDR2 SMNVEV (reference sequence). V was pared by 2 bases and J by 6 bases, with 34 bases between. The CDR3 is 21 amino acids. A marrow graft followed busulfan-fludarabine conditioning, with cyclophosphamide on days +3 and +4. The protocol was immunoSEQ multiplex PCR, while the TCRdb copy is restricted to in-frame clones and leaves out a portion. The table includes around 8,000 clones, roughly 88% detected once. On this clone itself: The target antigen is unknown.

This chain joins TRBV27 and TRBJ1-2; weak D call: TRBD1 (5 bases). This clonotype was sampled from a female patient between 50 and 60 years old who received an allogeneic stem cell transplant from a related donor, was CMV-positive, and had no GVHD. Some T cells may be supplied by the graft donor. The material was CD4+ T cells sorted from blood, obtained around 1,500 days after allogeneic stem cell transplant with posttransplant cyclophosphamide. CDR3 sequence reads: CASSLRYVLSGMFARGDGYTF. CDR3 bases: TGTGCCAGCAGTTTACGTTACGTTCTATCAGGGATGTTCGCCCGAGGTGATGGCTACACCTTC.